This T cell receptor (beta chain) was profiled in a study of somatic mutations in cytotoxic T cells in rheumatoid arthritis. Some clones are missing from TCRdb's copy, which holds only in-frame ones; the method was immunoSEQ multiplex PCR. This table has tens of thousands of clones, 70% to 90% appearing once. Sequencing input: CD8+ T cells sorted from blood. This clonotype was obtained from an adult with rheumatoid arthritis.

The CDR3 is CASSLGMTVNYGYTF. CDR3 nucleotides: TGTGCCAGCAGCTTAGGGATGACGGTAAACTATGGCTACACCTTC. The chain joins TRBV13 to TRBJ1-2, with D uncertain. Trimming removed 0 bases from V and 2 bases from J, with 10 bases in between. The CDR3 consists of 15 residues. Germline V lookup: CDR1 PRHDT, CDR2 FYEKMQ (reference sequence).